This record concerns one T cell receptor (beta chain) sequence. The antigen is undetermined. Trimming stripped 5 bases from V and 5 bases from J, with 9 bases between. The CDR3 has 12 amino acids. Per germline, CDR1 MNHEY and CDR2 SMNVEV (reference sequence). The sample belongs to a study of a mutant IDH1 vaccine in newly diagnosed glioma. About the research overall: The study gave patients eight vaccinations in weeks 1, 3, 5, 7, 11, 15, 19, 23. Vaccines began 4-6 weeks after radiotherapy alone, or with temozolomide cycles. Study results and caveats: Pseudoprogression apparently tracked independently of changes in top peripheral T cell clonotypes.

The data were produced by immunoSEQ multiplex PCR, yet TCRdb's version contains in-frame clones alone and is incomplete. This sample has roughly 62,000 clones, with 89% found just once. The time point: week 11, during vaccination. Doses comprised 300 ug of mutant IDH1 20-mer peptide each, plus topical imiquimod. The specimen was PBMCs, collected from a glioma patient whose treatment included an IDH1 peptide vaccine. The chain couples TRBV27 to TRBJ1-2; D gene ambiguous. The receptor's source is a man aged 35 to 55 with glioma. The CDR3 bases are TGTGCCAGCAGTCCTCGTAGTTATGGCTACACCTTC. Its protein product is CASSPRSYGYTF.